The 10 T cell receptor beta chains listed next were all sequenced from one sample in a study of vaccination effects on CD4 cells after COVID-19 (dated by TCRdb to 2021 to 2024). Receptors were amplified or captured by the immunoSEQ multiplex PCR assay. What TCRdb holds here is the immuneACCESS table cut down to in-frame rearrangements. Part of the clones is not present; checked against another copy, under half of the missing clones reflect an unresolved V gene, and the others are unexplained. Recorded for this sample are about 26,000 clones; around 78% of them occurred a single time. The ten biggest clones cover roughly 15% of the sample. The ViraFEST assay stimulated PBMC with viral peptide pools and then used TCR sequencing to identify antigen-specific CD4+ T cell clonotypes by expansion. After more than 9 days of culture, CD4+ T cells were isolated with the EasySep CD4+ T cell isolation kit. Convalescent patients had PCR-confirmed SARS-CoV-2 infection between March and December 2020, before Alpha, Beta and Delta variants emerged in the United States.

For these receptors, no antigen is known. The sample consisted of CD4+ T cells from PBMCs cultured with HCoV-NL63 spike peptides, taken before COVID-19 vaccination. The label giving this sample's cell subset or site can be read as: HCoV-NL63 spike overlapping peptide pool stimulation. The receptors were gathered from a human donor who had a prior SARS-CoV-2 infection.

V usage is TRBV2 and J usage is TRBJ2-1, with 16 nucleotides matching TRBD2. The CDR3 totals 17 residues. After removal of 2 bases from V and 7 bases from J, the junction contained 5 bases not matched to a gene. In germline, CDR1 is SNHLY, CDR2 FYNNEI. This CDR3 is CASSEPGLAGGLNEQFF. The CDR3 coding sequence is TGTGCCAGCAGTGAACCGGGACTAGCGGGGGGGCTAAATGAGCAGTTCTTC.

V usage is TRBV16 and J usage is TRBJ2-3, with TRBD2 matching over 8 bases. The length of the CDR3 is 14 residues. Germline-derived CDR1 and CDR2 are KGHSY and FQNENV. With V trimmed by 0 bases and J by 14 bases, 10 bases remained unmatched. The CDR3 coding sequence is TGTGCCAGCAGCCAATCGACTGGACTAGCTGGTCTGTATTTT. Translating it yields CASSQSTGLAGLYF.

J is TRBJ2-7 and V is TRBV6-5, with D tentatively TRBD1 (6 bases). V was trimmed by 8 bases and J by 4 bases, leaving 12 bases between them. The CDR3 consists of 12 residues. Germline CDR1 is MNHEY and CDR2 is SVGAGI. The CDR3 bases are TGTGCCAGCGGATTAACAGGGTACGAGCAGTACTTC. This sequence encodes CASGLTGYEQYF.

The rearrangement joins TRBV14 to TRBJ1-5, with 11 bases that match TRBD1. Germline CDR1 is SGHDN and CDR2 is FVKESK. Unmatched junction bases numbered 6, after V lost 0 bases and J lost 5 bases. The length of the CDR3 is 17 residues. CDR3 sequence (DNA): TGTGCCAGCAGCCAAGAGGACAGGGGGCGAAGGGATCAGCCCCAGCATTTT. This sequence encodes CASSQEDRGRRDQPQHF.

This rearrangement joins TRBV7-2 to TRBJ2-5; possible D gene TRBD2, 7 bases. CDR3 length: 16 amino acids. Per the germline V gene, CDR1 is SGHTA and CDR2 is FQGNSA. V lost 9 bases and J lost 5, with 25 bases in between. Here the CDR3 DNA reads TGTGCCAGTCAGAGGGGGGGGCCTAGCGATATCGAGACCCAGTACTTC. Its translation: CASQRGGPSDIETQYF.

This rearrangement joins TRBV11-2 to TRBJ2-3; 7 bases agree with TRBD2. CDR1 and CDR2 from the germline V gene are SGHAT and FQNNGV. The V and J ends lost 5 bases and 5 bases, in that order; junction bases with no gene match: 19. This CDR3 region has 18 residues. DNA for the CDR3: TGTGCCAGCAGCCAGCGCCTAATTAGTGGGAGGGCGGGAGATACGCAGTATTTT. Translating it yields CASSQRLISGRAGDTQYF.

The V gene is TRBV7-2, the J gene TRBJ1-1; D remains ambiguous. The germline V gene encodes CDR1 SGHTA and CDR2 FQGNSA. V was trimmed by 1 base and J by 4 bases, leaving 10 bases between them. The CDR3 length is 14 residues. CDR3 protein: CASSLVPWSTEAFF. The CDR3 coding sequence is TGTGCCAGCAGCTTAGTCCCGTGGTCCACTGAAGCTTTCTTT.

For this clone: The junction departs from germline at one end; a sequencing error may be responsible. CDR3 amino acids: CASSLAVGGDQETQYF. As DNA, the CDR3 is TGTGCTAGCAGCTTAGCGGTTGGAGGGGACCAAGAGACCCAGTACTTC. The chain couples TRBV7-7 to TRBJ2-5; TRBD2 is a possible D gene (6 bases). Germline V gene sequence: CDR1 SSHAT, CDR2 FNYEAQ (reference sequence). The CDR3 runs 16 residues. Based on the CDR3 plus reference TRBV7-7 and TRBJ2-5, the full variable domain is GAGVSQSPRYKVTKRGQDVTLRCDPISSHATLYWYQQALGQGPEFLTYFNYEAQPDKSGLPSDRFSAERPEGSISTLTIQRTEQRDSAMYRCASSLAVGGDQETQYFGPGTRLLVL.

The chain has TRBV11-3 and TRBJ2-7, with D possibly being TRBD1 (6 bases). The CDR3 runs to 12 residues. Trimming stripped 4 bases from V and 4 bases from J, with 8 bases between. CDR1 is SGHNT, CDR2 YENEEA, per germline. CDR3 protein: CASSSDRYEQYF. The DNA of the CDR3 is TGTGCCAGCAGCTCGGACAGATACGAGCAGTACTTC.

The chain employs TRBV5-4 and TRBJ2-5; D not certain. CDR1 is SGHNT, CDR2 YYREEE, per germline (reference sequence). Trimming took 1 base from V and 1 from J, leaving 14 bases between them. The CDR3 contains 16 residues. The CDR3 here is CASSLTGSSFQETQYF. CDR3 bases: TGTGCCAGCAGCTTGACGGGTAGTTCTTTCCAAGAGACCCAGTACTTC.